This T cell receptor beta chain was recorded in a study of glioma-infiltrating T cells. Findings and caveats of the study: Above-expected tissue-blood divergence occurred in all gliomas, most in low-grade ones. Very few CDR3 sequences were shared between tissue and blood.

Germline V gives CDR1 LNHNV, CDR2 YYDKDF (reference sequence). The CDR3 sequence is 15 residues long. Unmatched junction bases numbered 8, after V lost 0 bases and J lost 7 bases. Using RNA template, CDR3s of TCR alpha and beta were amplified with iRepertoire arm-PCR. For one-step reverse transcription and amplification, 100-400 ng of tissue mRNA or PBMC total RNA was used. TCRdb used MiXCR to reprocess the multiplex PCR reads, holding one entry per CDR3 protein. The sample holds fewer than 250,000 distinct CDR3 sequences, 32% seen once. This clonotype was seen repeatedly, ten times or more. Its antigen is unknown.

Sequenced material: glioma tissue, nonneoplastic brain tissue, or PBMCs (not recorded which). V usage is TRBV15 and J usage is TRBJ2-7, with 8 bases lining up with TRBD1. This sequence originates from a human donor with low-grade glioma or glioblastoma, undergoing nonglioma brain surgery, or in good health (not recorded which). CDR3 residues: CATSRDGQGPGEQYF. The CDR3 DNA sequence: TGTGCCACCAGCAGAGATGGACAGGGCCCTGGAGAGCAGTACTTC.